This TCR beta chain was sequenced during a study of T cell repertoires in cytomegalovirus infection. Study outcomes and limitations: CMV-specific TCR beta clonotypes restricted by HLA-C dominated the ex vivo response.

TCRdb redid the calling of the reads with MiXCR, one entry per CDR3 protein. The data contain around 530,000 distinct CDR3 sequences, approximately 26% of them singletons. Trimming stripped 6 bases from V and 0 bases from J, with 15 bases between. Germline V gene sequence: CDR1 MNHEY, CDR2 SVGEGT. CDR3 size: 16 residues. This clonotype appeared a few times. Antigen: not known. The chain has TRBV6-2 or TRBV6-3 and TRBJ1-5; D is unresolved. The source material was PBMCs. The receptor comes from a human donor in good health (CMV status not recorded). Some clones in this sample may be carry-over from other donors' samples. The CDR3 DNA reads TGTGCCAGCAGCCGAGACACAGCTTATAGCAATCAGCCCCAGCATTTT. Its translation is CASSRDTAYSNQPQHF.